These 7 T cell receptor beta chains share one sample of origin, sequenced in a study of sequential checkpoint blockade in melanoma. Profiled with immunoSEQ multiplex PCR; TCRdb holds only in-frame clones, not every one. In the table there are about 20,000 clones, roughly 82% of which are singletons. Treatment denoted: randomized to nivolumab then ipilimumab (arm A) or the reverse (arm B). The specimen was CD8+ T cells sorted from blood (inferred from file names), collected from a patient given nivolumab and ipilimumab in sequence. These receptors were collected from a human donor with melanoma.

V and J are TRBV27 and TRBJ1-1; possibly TRBD1 for D (6 bases). This CDR3 has 16 amino acids. The germline gives CDR1 MNHEY, CDR2 SMNVEV (reference sequence). V lost 6 bases, J lost 0 bases, and 17 bases lay in between. The CDR3: CASSLQFDRLNTEAFF. CDR3 DNA: TGTGCCAGCAGCCTTCAATTCGACAGGCTGAACACTGAAGCTTTCTTT.

The gene calls are TRBV2 and TRBJ2-3, with TRBD1 matching over 7 bases. CDR3 length: 14 residues. V lost 5 bases to trimming and J lost 2 bases; unmatched junction nucleotides: 4. CDR1 and CDR2 (germline): SNHLY, FYNNEI. The CDR3 is CASSWGTDTDTQYF. DNA for the CDR3: TGTGCCAGCAGTTGGGGGACAGACACAGATACGCAGTATTTT.

The chain has TRBV7-9 and TRBJ2-7; 10 nucleotides agree with TRBD1. This CDR3 has 18 residues. The germline V gene has CDR1 SEHNR and CDR2 FQNEAQ (reference sequence). The V segment lost 5 bases and the J segment 4 bases; nucleotides outside the gene matches: 17. CDR3: CASSATFGGTGAAYEQYF. In DNA form, the CDR3 reads TGTGCCAGCAGCGCCACCTTTGGAGGGACAGGGGCAGCATACGAGCAGTACTTC.

The chain joins TRBV27 to TRBJ2-7, with 10 nucleotides matching TRBD2. CDR1 MNHEY and CDR2 SMNVEV come from the germline V gene (reference sequence). J lost 4 bases, V lost 6 bases, and 6 bases had no gene match. The CDR3 consists of 14 residues. For the CDR3, the DNA is TGTGCCAGCAGGGATAGCGGGGGGCTATACGAGCAGTACTTC. Protein product: CASRDSGGLYEQYF.

This clone was seen only once. This chain connects TRBV6-1 to TRBJ2-1, with a weak D call TRBD2 (6 bases). CDR3 size: 15 residues. Germline V gene data show CDR1 as MNHNS and CDR2 as SASEGT. V was cut by 3 bases and J by 8 bases, with 17 bases left in between. CDR3 DNA: TGTGCCAGCAGTGACCGGGGGTTTCCGGCCGATGAGCAGTTCTTC. Translated, it gives CASSDRGFPADEQFF.

The chain combines TRBV2 with TRBJ2-1; a possible D gene is TRBD2 (5 bases). This CDR3 region has 16 residues. Trimming took 4 bases from V and 4 from J, leaving 17 bases between them. Germline V gene sequence: CDR1 SNHLY, CDR2 FYNNEI. The CDR3, as DNA: TGTGCCAGCAGTGGGGTTGGCCTAGCAGTATACAATGAGCAGTTCTTC. The encoded protein is CASSGVGLAVYNEQFF.

This clone was seen only once. This rearrangement joins TRBV9 to TRBJ1-2, with 8 bases identical to TRBD1. Unmatched junction bases numbered 6, after V lost 4 bases and J lost 1 base. The CDR3 length is 15 residues. CDR1 is SGDLS, CDR2 YYNGEE, per germline. The DNA for the CDR3 is TGTGCCAGCAGCATCTTGGACAGGGATAACTATGGCTACACCTTC. Its protein is CASSILDRDNYGYTF.